A selection of T cell receptor beta chains follows, all from one sample in a study of blood T cell repertoires in COVID-19. Clones were read by immunoSEQ multiplex PCR, and TCRdb kept only the in-frame ones, dropping some. The data contain some 150,000 clones, 70% to 90% of them singletons. Sequenced material: peripheral blood. These receptors were collected from a middle-aged woman with active or convalescent COVID-19. Each CDR3 is given with its conserved first and last residue. The D gene is left open where the match is weak. Clone size is given for some rows only: seen once, a few or many times, or a class if the clone is expanded.

J: TRBJ2-3; D: TRBD2; V: TRBV6-5; size: NA; DNA: TGTGCCAGCAGGGTAGCGGGGGCCGAACATACGCAGTATTTT; CDR3: CASRVAGAEHTQYF
J: TRBJ2-4; D: TRBD1; V: TRBV28; size: NA; DNA: TGTGCCAGCACCTACAACGTCCGTCAGGGGGTAGCCAAAAACATTCAGTACTTC; CDR3: CASTYNVRQGVAKNIQYF
J: TRBJ1-2; D: NA; V: TRBV7-9; size: NA; DNA: TGTGCCAGCAGGCCCGGAGGCGGCCCCCTCATCTTC; CDR3: CASRPGGGPLIF
J: TRBJ1-2; D: NA; V: TRBV30; size: NA; DNA: TGTGCCTGGACCCGGTCGGAGGGGGGGGGCTACACCTTC; CDR3: CAWTRSEGGGYTF
J: TRBJ2-1; D: TRBD2; V: TRBV7-2; size: NA; DNA: TGTGCCAGCAGCGCACTAGCGGACAATGAGCAGTTCTTC; CDR3: CASSALADNEQFF
J: TRBJ1-5; D: TRBD1; V: TRBV19; size: few; DNA: TGTGCCAGTGCTAAGGACAGGGGTAATCAGCCCCAGCATTTT; CDR3: CASAKDRGNQPQHF
J: TRBJ2-5; D: TRBD2; V: TRBV3-1/TRBV3-2; size: NA; DNA: TGTGCCAGCAGCCTCCGAGCGGGAGGGAGAGAGACCCAGTACTTC; CDR3: CASSLRAGGRETQYF
J: TRBJ1-5; D: TRBD1; V: TRBV29-1; size: NA; DNA: TGCAGCGTTCGACAGGGGGCAGGGCAGCCCCAGCATTTT; CDR3: CSVRQGAGQPQHF
J: TRBJ2-2; D: TRBD2; V: TRBV27; size: NA; DNA: TGTGCCAGCAGTTTACAACTAGCGGGGGGATTGAACACCGGGGAGCTGTTTTTT; CDR3: CASSLQLAGGLNTGELFF
J: TRBJ2-1; D: NA; V: TRBV20-1; size: once; DNA: TGCAGTGCTAGTGCGTTACTGTCTCCCTCCTACAATGAGCAGTTCTTC; CDR3: CSASALLSPSYNEQFF
J: TRBJ2-1; D: TRBD2; V: TRBV18; size: NA; DNA: TGTGCCAGCTCACCAATCGGACTAGCGGGAGCGAAGAATGAGCAGTTCTTC; CDR3: CASSPIGLAGAKNEQFF
J: TRBJ2-5; D: NA; V: TRBV6-5; size: NA; DNA: TGTGCCAGCAGTTACGCGGGGCGTGAGACCCAGTACTTC; CDR3: CASSYAGRETQYF
J: TRBJ1-2; D: NA; V: TRBV18; size: NA; DNA: TGTGCCAGCTCACCAATTGGGCACCCTGATGGCTACACCTTC; CDR3: CASSPIGHPDGYTF
J: TRBJ1-1; D: TRBD1; V: TRBV5-1; size: NA; DNA: TGCGCCAGCTCACAGGGGGGCACTACTGAAGCTTTCTTT; CDR3: CASSQGGTTEAFF
J: TRBJ2-2; D: NA; V: TRBV9; size: NA; DNA: TGTGCCAGCAGCGTAGGTGGGGGCGGCACAAAGCTGTTTTTT; CDR3: CASSVGGGGTKLFF
J: TRBJ1-2; D: TRBD1; V: TRBV27; size: NA; DNA: TGTGCCAGCAGTTCATCCAGGGGGCTAGGGATATCCTATGGCTACACCTTC; CDR3: CASSSSRGLGISYGYTF
J: TRBJ1-6; D: NA; V: TRBV28; size: NA; DNA: TGTGCCAGCACCCTAGACAGTTCCTATAATTCACCCCTCCACTTT; CDR3: CASTLDSSYNSPLHF
J: TRBJ2-7; D: TRBD1; V: TRBV25-1; size: NA; DNA: TGTGCCACCCGACAGGGGGCAATCTACGAGCAGTACTTC; CDR3: CATRQGAIYEQYF
J: TRBJ2-1; D: TRBD1; V: TRBV27; size: NA; DNA: TGTGCCAGCAGAATGGGACAGGGCGACTACAATGAGCAGTTCTTC; CDR3: CASRMGQGDYNEQFF
J: TRBJ2-7; D: NA; V: TRBV21-1; size: NA; DNA: TGTGCCAGCAGCAAAACAGGGGGGGGTCACGAGCAGTACTTC; CDR3: CASSKTGGGHEQYF
J: TRBJ2-7; D: NA; V: TRBV20-1; size: few; DNA: TGCAGTGCTAGTGATGGGACCGGGAGCTACGAGCAGTACTTC; CDR3: CSASDGTGSYEQYF
J: TRBJ2-3; D: NA; V: TRBV9; size: NA; DNA: TGTGCCAGCAGCGTAGTTCCCCTAGGGGCAGATACGCAGTATTTT; CDR3: CASSVVPLGADTQYF
J: TRBJ1-2; D: NA; V: TRBV18; size: NA; DNA: TGTGCCAGCTCACCCCCGGGGGTTTACTATGGCTACACCTTC; CDR3: CASSPPGVYYGYTF
J: TRBJ2-3; D: TRBD2; V: TRBV5-1; size: NA; DNA: TGCGCCAGCAGCTTGGGTGCTAGCGGGGGGACAGATACGCAGTATTTT; CDR3: CASSLGASGGTDTQYF
J: TRBJ2-7; D: NA; V: TRBV7-9; size: NA; DNA: TGTGCCAGCAGCTTAAGTAGCCTTGTTAGTAGCGGCGAGCAGTACTTC; CDR3: CASSLSSLVSSGEQYF
J: TRBJ1-6; D: NA; V: TRBV18; size: NA; DNA: TGTGCCAGCTCACCCTCCGTACAGGGCAATTCACCCCTCCACTTT; CDR3: CASSPSVQGNSPLHF
J: TRBJ1-2; D: NA; V: TRBV19; size: NA; DNA: TGTGCCAGTAGTATAGTTGCCGGGGACTACACCTTC; CDR3: CASSIVAGDYTF
J: TRBJ1-4; D: TRBD1; V: TRBV9; size: few; DNA: TGTGCCAGCAGCCCCACAGGGGACCTTAATGAAAAACTGTTTTTT; CDR3: CASSPTGDLNEKLFF
J: TRBJ1-2; D: TRBD1; V: TRBV5-6; size: NA; DNA: TGTGCCAGCAGCTTGTTCGTGACCGTAAACAGGGCCTCAGGGGGTGGCTACACCTTC; CDR3: CASSLFVTVNRASGGGYTF
J: TRBJ1-2; D: TRBD1; V: TRBV20-1; size: NA; DNA: TGCAGTGCTAGTATACAGGGGGCGACTGGCTACACCTTC; CDR3: CSASIQGATGYTF
J: TRBJ2-5; D: TRBD1; V: TRBV5-4; size: NA; DNA: TGTGCCAGCAGCCCGACAGGGGGTAGGCAAGAGACCCAGTACTTC; CDR3: CASSPTGGRQETQYF
J: TRBJ2-3; D: NA; V: TRBV5-1; size: NA; DNA: TGCGCCAGCAGCTTAGGCCTAGCGATAACAGATACGCAGTATTTT; CDR3: CASSLGLAITDTQYF
J: TRBJ1-2; D: NA; V: TRBV28; size: NA; DNA: TGTGCCAGCAGTTCACGTCGACAGACCGATACCTATGGCTACACCTTC; CDR3: CASSSRRQTDTYGYTF
J: TRBJ1-4; D: NA; V: TRBV28; size: few; DNA: TGTGCCAGCGGGGACGGGAGTGGAGTTGAAAAACTGTTTTTT; CDR3: CASGDGSGVEKLFF
J: TRBJ2-7; D: TRBD1; V: TRBV27; size: NA; DNA: TGTGCCAGCAGTTTATCCCCGACAGGGGGCGCCGAGCAGTACTTC; CDR3: CASSLSPTGGAEQYF
J: TRBJ1-1; D: TRBD1; V: TRBV6-2/TRBV6-3; size: NA; DNA: TGTGCCAGCAGTTACTCGAGCGGGACAGGGCCTGAAGCTTTCTTT; CDR3: CASSYSSGTGPEAFF
J: TRBJ2-7; D: NA; V: TRBV28; size: NA; DNA: TGTGCCAGCAGCCTCAGAGCCTGGGCAGGGGGGTACGAGCAGTACTTC; CDR3: CASSLRAWAGGYEQYF
J: TRBJ2-2; D: NA; V: TRBV29-1; size: NA; DNA: TGCAGCGTTGAGAGGTCAGGGTGGAGCGGGGAGCTGTTTTTT; CDR3: CSVERSGWSGELFF
J: TRBJ1-3; D: TRBD1; V: TRBV9; size: NA; DNA: TGTGCCAGCAGCGTAGGCCAGGGGGCTGGAAACACCATATATTTT; CDR3: CASSVGQGAGNTIYF
J: TRBJ2-2; D: TRBD1; V: TRBV24-1; size: few; DNA: TGTGCCACCAGAGGGACAGGGGCCACCGGGGAGCTGTTTTTT; CDR3: CATRGTGATGELFF
J: TRBJ1-5; D: TRBD1; V: TRBV4-1; size: NA; DNA: TGCGCCAGCAGGCAGGGCGACAGGGCTCTGAGTCAGCCCCAGCATTTT; CDR3: CASRQGDRALSQPQHF
J: TRBJ2-5; D: NA; V: TRBV6-5; size: NA; DNA: TGTGCCAGCAGTTATTCAGGGAATAGGGGAGAGACCCAGTACTTC; CDR3: CASSYSGNRGETQYF
J: TRBJ1-2; D: NA; V: TRBV28; size: few; DNA: TGTGCCAGCAGTTTTAGCGGGGGCGGGAATGGCTACACCTTC; CDR3: CASSFSGGGNGYTF
J: TRBJ1-1; D: TRBD1; V: TRBV29-1; size: NA; DNA: TGCAGCGTTGAGAGGGACAGGACACGGTACACTGAAGCTTTCTTT; CDR3: CSVERDRTRYTEAFF